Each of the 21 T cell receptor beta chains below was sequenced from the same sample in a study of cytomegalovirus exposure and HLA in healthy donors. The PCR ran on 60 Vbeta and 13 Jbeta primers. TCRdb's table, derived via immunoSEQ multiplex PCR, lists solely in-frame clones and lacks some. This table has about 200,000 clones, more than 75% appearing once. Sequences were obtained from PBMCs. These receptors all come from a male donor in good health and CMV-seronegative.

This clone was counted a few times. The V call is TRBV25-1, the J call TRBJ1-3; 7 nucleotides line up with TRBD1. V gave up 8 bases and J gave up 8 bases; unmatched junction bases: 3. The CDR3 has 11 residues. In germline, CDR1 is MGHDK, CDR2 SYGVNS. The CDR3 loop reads CASDREDTIYF. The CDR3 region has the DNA TGTGCCAGCGACAGGGAGGACACCATATATTTT.

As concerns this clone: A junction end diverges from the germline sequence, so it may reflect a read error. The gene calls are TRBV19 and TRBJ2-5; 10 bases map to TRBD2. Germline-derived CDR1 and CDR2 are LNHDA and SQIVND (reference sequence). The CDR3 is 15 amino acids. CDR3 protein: CASSSAPLAGEAQYF. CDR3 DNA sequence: TGTGCCAGTAGTTCCGCCCCCCTAGCGGGAGAGGCCCAGTACTTC.

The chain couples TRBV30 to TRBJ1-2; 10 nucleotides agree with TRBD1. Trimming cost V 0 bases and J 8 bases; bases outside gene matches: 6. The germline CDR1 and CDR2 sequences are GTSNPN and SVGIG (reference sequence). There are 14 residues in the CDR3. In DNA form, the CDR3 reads TGTGCCTGGAGTGTACGACAGGGGGCTAGCGGCTACACCTTC. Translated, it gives CAWSVRQGASGYTF.

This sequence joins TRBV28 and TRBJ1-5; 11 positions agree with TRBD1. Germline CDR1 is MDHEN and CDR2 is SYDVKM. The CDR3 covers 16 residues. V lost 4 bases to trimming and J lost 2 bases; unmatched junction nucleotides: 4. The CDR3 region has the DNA TGTGCCAGCAGTTCCCGGACAGGGGGCGGCAATCAGCCCCAGCATTTT. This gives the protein CASSSRTGGGNQPQHF.

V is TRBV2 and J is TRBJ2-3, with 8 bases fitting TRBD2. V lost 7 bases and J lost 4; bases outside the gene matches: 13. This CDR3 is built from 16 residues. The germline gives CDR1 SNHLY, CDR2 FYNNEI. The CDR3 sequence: CASTSLGSGNADTQYF. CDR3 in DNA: TGTGCCAGCACCTCGTTAGGTAGCGGGAACGCAGATACGCAGTATTTT. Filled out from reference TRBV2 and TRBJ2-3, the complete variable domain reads EPEVTQTPSHQVTQMGQEVILRCVPISNHLYFYWYRQILGQKVEFLVSFYNNEISEKSEIFDDQFSVERPDGSNFTLKIRSTKLEDSAMYFCASTSLGSGNADTQYFGPGTRLTVL.

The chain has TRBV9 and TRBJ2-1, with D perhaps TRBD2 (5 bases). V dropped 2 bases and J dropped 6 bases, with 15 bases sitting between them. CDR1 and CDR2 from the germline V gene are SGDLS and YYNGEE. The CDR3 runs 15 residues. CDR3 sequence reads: CASSVSGAETNEQFF. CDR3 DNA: TGTGCCAGCAGCGTGTCTGGAGCGGAAACCAATGAGCAGTTCTTC. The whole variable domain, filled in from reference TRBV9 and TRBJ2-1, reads DSGVTQTPKHLITATGQRVTLRCSPRSGDLSVYWYQQSLDQGLQFLIQYYNGEERAKGNILERFSAQQFPDLHSELNLSSLELGDSALYFCASSVSGAETNEQFFGPGTRLTVL.

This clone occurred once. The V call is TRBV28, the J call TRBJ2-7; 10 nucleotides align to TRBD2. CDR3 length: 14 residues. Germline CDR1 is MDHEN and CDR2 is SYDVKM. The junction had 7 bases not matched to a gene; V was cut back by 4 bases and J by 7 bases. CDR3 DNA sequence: TGTGCCAGCAGTTCGAAGCGGGAGGGTGGAGAGCAGTACTTC. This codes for CASSSKREGGEQYF.

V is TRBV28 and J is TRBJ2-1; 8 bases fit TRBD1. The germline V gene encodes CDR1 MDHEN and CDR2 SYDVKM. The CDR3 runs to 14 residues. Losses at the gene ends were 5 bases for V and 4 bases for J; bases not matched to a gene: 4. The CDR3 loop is CASSARGQYNEQFF. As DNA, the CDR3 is TGTGCCAGCAGTGCCAGGGGGCAATACAATGAGCAGTTCTTC. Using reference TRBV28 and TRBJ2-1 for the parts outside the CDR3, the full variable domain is DVKVTQSSRYLVKRTGEKVFLECVQDMDHENMFWYRQDPGLGLRLIYFSYDVKMKEKGDIPEGYSVSREKKERFSLILESASTNQTSMYLCASSARGQYNEQFFGPGTRLTVL.

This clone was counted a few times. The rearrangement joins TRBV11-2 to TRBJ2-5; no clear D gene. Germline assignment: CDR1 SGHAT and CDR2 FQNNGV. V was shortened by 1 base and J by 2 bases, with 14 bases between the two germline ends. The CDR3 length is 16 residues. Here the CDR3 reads CASSLGAGRIQETQYF. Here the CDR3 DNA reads TGTGCCAGCAGCTTAGGGGCAGGCCGAATTCAAGAGACCCAGTACTTC.

DNA for the CDR3: TGTGCCAGCAGCTTTGGTATGCAGGGACAAGAGACCCAGTACTTC. Translation gives CASSFGMQGQETQYF. The chain joins TRBV5-4 to TRBJ2-5, with D perhaps matching TRBD1 (5 bases). The CDR3 loop spans 15 amino acids. V was shortened by 2 bases and J by 2 bases, with 13 bases between the two germline ends. CDR1 is SGHNT and CDR2 is YYREEE in the germline V gene (reference sequence).

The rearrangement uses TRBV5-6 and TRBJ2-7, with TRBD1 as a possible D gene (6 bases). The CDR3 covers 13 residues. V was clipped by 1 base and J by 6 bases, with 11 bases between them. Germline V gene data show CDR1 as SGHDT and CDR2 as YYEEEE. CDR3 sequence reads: CASSLFGGGEQYF. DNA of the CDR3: TGTGCCAGCAGCTTGTTTGGGGGCGGCGAGCAGTACTTC. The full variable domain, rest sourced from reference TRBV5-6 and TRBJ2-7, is DAGVTQSPTHLIKTRGQQVTLRCSPKSGHDTVSWYQQALGQGPQFIFQYYEEEERQRGNFPDRFSGHQFPNYSSELNVNALLLGDSALYLCASSLFGGGEQYFGPGTRLTVT.

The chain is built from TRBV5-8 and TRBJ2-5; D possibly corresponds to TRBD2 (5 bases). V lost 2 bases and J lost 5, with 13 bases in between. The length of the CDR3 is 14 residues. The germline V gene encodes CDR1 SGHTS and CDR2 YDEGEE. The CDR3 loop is CASSFGLSVETQYF. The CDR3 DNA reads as TGTGCCAGCAGCTTCGGACTCTCCGTCGAGACCCAGTACTTC.

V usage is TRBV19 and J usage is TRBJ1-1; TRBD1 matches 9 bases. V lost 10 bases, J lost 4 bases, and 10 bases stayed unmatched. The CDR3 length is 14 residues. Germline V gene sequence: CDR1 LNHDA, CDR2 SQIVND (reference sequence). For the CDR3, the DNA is TGTGCCACTCATACAGGGGGCGCAGGCACTGAAGCTTTCTTT. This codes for CATHTGGAGTEAFF.

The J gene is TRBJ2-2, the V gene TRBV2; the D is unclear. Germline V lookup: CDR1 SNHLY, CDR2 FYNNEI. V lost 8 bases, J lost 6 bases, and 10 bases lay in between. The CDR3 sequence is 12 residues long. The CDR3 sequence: CASYSVPGELFF. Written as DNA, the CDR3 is TGTGCCAGCTATTCCGTTCCCGGGGAGCTGTTTTTT.

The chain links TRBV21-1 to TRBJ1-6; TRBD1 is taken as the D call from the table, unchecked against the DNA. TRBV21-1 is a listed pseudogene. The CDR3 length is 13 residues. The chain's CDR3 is CASSRQGGSPLHF. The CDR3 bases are TGTGCCAGCAGCCGGCAGGGTGGCTCACCCCTCCACTTT.

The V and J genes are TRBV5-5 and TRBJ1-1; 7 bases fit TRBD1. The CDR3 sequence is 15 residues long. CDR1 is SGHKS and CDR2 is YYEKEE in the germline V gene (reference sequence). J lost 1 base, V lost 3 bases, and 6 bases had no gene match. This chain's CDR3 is CASSSRGLGNTEAFF. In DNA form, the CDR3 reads TGTGCCAGCAGCTCCAGGGGGTTGGGGAACACTGAAGCTTTCTTT. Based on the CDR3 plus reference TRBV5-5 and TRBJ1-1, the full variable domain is DAGVTQSPTHLIKTRGQQVTLRCSPISGHKSVSWYQQVLGQGPQFIFQYYEKEERGRGNFPDRFSARQFPNYSSELNVNALLLGDSALYLCASSSRGLGNTEAFFGQGTRLTVV.

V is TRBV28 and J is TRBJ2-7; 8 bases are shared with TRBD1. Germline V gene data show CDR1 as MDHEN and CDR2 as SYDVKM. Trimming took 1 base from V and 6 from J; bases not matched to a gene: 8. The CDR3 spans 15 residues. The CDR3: CASSLSRQGAREQYF. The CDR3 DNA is TGTGCCAGCAGTTTATCTAGGCAGGGGGCTCGCGAGCAGTACTTC.

CDR3 sequence: CASSLGTEETQYF. The CDR3 DNA follows: TGCGCCAGCAGCTTGGGGACTGAAGAGACCCAGTACTTC. The chain carries TRBV5-1 and TRBJ2-5, with D maybe TRBD2 (5 bases). Trimming cost V 0 bases and J 3 bases, with 6 bases left between them. Germline CDR1 SGHRS, CDR2 YFSETQ. This CDR3 region has 13 residues.

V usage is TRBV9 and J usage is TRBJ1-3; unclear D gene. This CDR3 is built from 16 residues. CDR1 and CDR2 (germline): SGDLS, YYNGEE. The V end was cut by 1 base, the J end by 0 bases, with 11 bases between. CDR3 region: CASSVSGATSGNTIYF. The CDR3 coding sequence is TGTGCCAGCAGCGTATCGGGAGCCACCTCTGGAAACACCATATATTTT.

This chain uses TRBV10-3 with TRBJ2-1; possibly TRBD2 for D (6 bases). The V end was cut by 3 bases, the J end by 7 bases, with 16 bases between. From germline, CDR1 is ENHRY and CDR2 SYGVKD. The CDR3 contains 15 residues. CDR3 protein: CAISERELARNEQFF. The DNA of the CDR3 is TGTGCCATCAGTGAAAGGGAACTAGCTAGGAATGAGCAGTTCTTC.

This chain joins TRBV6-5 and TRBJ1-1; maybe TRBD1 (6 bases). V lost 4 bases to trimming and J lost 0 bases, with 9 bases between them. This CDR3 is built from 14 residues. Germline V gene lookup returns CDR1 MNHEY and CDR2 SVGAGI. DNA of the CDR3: TGTGCCAGCAGTTGGACAGCCATGAACACTGAAGCTTTCTTT. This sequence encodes CASSWTAMNTEAFF.